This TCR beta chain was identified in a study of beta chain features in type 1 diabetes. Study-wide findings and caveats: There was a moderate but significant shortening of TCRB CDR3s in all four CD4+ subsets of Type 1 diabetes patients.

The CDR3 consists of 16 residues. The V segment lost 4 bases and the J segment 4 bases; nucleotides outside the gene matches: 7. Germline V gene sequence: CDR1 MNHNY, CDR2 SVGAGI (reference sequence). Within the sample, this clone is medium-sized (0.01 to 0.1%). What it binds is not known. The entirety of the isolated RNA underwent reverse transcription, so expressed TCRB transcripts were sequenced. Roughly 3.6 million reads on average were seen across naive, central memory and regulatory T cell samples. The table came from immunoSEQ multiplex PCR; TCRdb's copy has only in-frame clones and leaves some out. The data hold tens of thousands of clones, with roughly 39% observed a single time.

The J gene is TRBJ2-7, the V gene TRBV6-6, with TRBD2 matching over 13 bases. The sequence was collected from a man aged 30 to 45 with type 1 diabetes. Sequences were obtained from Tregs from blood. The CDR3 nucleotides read TGTGCCAGCAGTTTGGACGGACTAGCGGGAGTTTACGAGCAGTACTTC. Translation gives CASSLDGLAGVYEQYF.